This note documents a single TCR beta chain sequence. No antigen is known for it. This record comes from a study of OX40 agonist ivuxolimab in advanced cancers. As for the study in general: Patients assigned to dose escalation were diagnosed with hepatocellular carcinoma, melanoma, renal cell or head and neck cancer.

The protocol was immunoSEQ multiplex PCR, while the TCRdb copy is restricted to in-frame clones and leaves out a portion. The table lists about 61,000 clones, approximately 82% of them singletons. Study findings and constraints: Part of the nonresponder group also had normalized T-cell clonal expansion that was low.

Autoimmune disease history or systemic immunosuppression led to patients being barred. Peripheral blood came from all dose cohorts at three timepoints. CDR3 size: 15 residues. Germline V gene lookup returns CDR1 SGHRS and CDR2 YFSETQ. The ends were cut back, 4 bases at V and 4 bases at J, with 14 bases in the middle. This rearrangement joins TRBV5-1 to TRBJ2-2, with D possibly being TRBD1 (5 bases). The starting material was CD4+ or CD8+ T cells sorted from blood, obtained in a trial of the OX40 agonist ivuxolimab. This receptor was obtained from an adult with an advanced solid tumor such as melanoma, head and neck, liver or kidney cancer. The CDR3 loop is CASSATVGPTGELFF. As DNA, the CDR3 is TGCGCCAGCAGCGCAACGGTGGGGCCCACCGGGGAGCTGTTTTTT.